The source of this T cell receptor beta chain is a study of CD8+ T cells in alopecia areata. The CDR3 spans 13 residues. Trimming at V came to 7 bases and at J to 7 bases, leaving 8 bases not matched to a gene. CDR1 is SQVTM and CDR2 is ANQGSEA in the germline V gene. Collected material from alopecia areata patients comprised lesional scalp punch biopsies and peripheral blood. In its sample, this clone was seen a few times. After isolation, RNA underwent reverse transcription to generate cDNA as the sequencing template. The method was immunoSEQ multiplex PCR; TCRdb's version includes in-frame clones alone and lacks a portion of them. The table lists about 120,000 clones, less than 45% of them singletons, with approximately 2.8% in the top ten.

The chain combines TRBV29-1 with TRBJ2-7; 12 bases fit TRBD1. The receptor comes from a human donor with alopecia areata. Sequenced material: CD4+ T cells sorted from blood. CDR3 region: CSALGQGAGEQYF. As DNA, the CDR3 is TGCAGCGCCCTGGGACAGGGGGCTGGAGAGCAGTACTTC.